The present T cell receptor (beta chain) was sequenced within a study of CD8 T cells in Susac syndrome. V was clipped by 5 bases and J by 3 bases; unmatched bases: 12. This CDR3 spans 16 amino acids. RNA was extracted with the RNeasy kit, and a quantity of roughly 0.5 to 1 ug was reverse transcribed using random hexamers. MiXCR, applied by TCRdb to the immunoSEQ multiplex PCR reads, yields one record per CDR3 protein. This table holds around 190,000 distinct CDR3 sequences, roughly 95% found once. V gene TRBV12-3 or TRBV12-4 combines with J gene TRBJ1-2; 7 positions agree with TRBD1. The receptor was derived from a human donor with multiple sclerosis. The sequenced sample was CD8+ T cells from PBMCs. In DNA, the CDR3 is TGTGCCAGCAGTGCAGATGAGGGGGCTGTATACTATGGCTACACCTTC. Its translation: CASSADEGAVYYGYTF.